The 23 T cell receptor beta chains in this list originate from one sample, sequenced in a study of T cell responses to AZD1222 COVID-19 vaccine (dated by TCRdb to the early 2020s). Preparation of the library involved the immunoSEQ multiplex PCR assay. The clones in this table, taken by TCRdb from immuneACCESS, are in-frame only. Not every clone is retained; where verified, under half of the shortfall comes from an unresolved V gene, and the cause of the rest is unknown. Recorded for this sample are over 100,000 clones; roughly 91% of them occurred a single time. Under 1.2% of the sample lies in the top ten. This specimen's time point label, per the study, means: about 28 days (+/-7) after the second vaccine dose. This sample comprised peripheral blood, obtained 28 days after the second AZD1222 dose. All receptors come from an adult who received the AZD1222 COVID-19 vaccine.

The count of this clone is one. The chain employs TRBV12-3 or TRBV12-4 and TRBJ1-6; 9 positions agree with TRBD1. Trimming took 6 bases from V and 13 from J; bases not matched to a gene: 4. This CDR3 has 12 residues. The CDR3 bases are TGTGCCAGCAGGCCGGACAGGGGTCCCCTCCACTTT. It yields the protein CASRPDRGPLHF.

The chain combines TRBV28 with TRBJ2-7; no reliable D call. Germline CDR1 reads MDHEN; CDR2 reads SYDVKM. Trimming removed 4 bases at V and 4 bases at J, with 8 bases between. There are 12 residues in the CDR3. CDR3 in amino acids: CASSWVLYEQYF. CDR3 bases: TGTGCCAGCAGTTGGGTTTTGTACGAGCAGTACTTC.

The chain links TRBV4-1 to TRBJ2-7; D perhaps matches TRBD2 (5 bases). Germline lookup yields CDR1 MGHRA and CDR2 YSYEKL. The CDR3 length is 13 residues. Between the trimmed V and J ends, which lost 7 bases and 3 bases, there was a span of 13 bases. For the CDR3, the DNA is TGCGCCAGCATGGACTCCCAAAACTACGAGCAGTACTTC. Amino acids: CASMDSQNYEQYF.

The V gene is TRBV6-5, the J gene TRBJ2-7, with a tentative D call TRBD1 (6 bases). Germline lookup yields CDR1 MNHEY and CDR2 SVGAGI. This CDR3 has 13 amino acids. Trimming stripped 5 bases from V and 2 bases from J, with 10 bases between. CDR3 in DNA: TGTGCCAGCAGTCCCCAGGGGCCCTACGAGCAGTACTTC. Translating gives CASSPQGPYEQYF.

The chain has TRBV7-9 and TRBJ1-1; perhaps TRBD1 as D (5 bases). V dropped 5 bases and J dropped 2 bases, with 9 bases sitting between them. The CDR3 has 13 amino acids. CDR1 is SEHNR and CDR2 is FQNEAQ in the germline V gene (reference sequence). CDR3 bases: TGTGCCAGCAGCGCCAGGGATAACACTGAAGCTTTCTTT. Translated, it gives CASSARDNTEAFF. The entire variable domain, with the rest obtained from reference TRBV7-9 and TRBJ1-1, is as follows: DTGVSQNPRHKITKRGQNVTFRCDPISEHNRLYWYRQTLGQGPEFLTYFQNEAQLEKSRLLSDRFSAERPKGSFSTLEIQRTEQGDSAMYLCASSARDNTEAFFGQGTRLTVV.

The J gene is TRBJ2-6, the V gene TRBV4-1; D unclear. Germline-derived CDR1 and CDR2 are MGHRA and YSYEKL. The CDR3 length is 15 residues. V lost 0 bases, J lost 2 bases, and 5 bases lay in between. The CDR3 DNA is TGCGCCAGCAGCCAAGATTGGGCTGGGGCCAACGTCCTGACTTTC. It specifies CASSQDWAGANVLTF.

A single count supports this clone. The chain has TRBV29-1 and TRBJ1-4; 8 nucleotides match TRBD1. The ends lost 6 bases at V and 5 bases at J; junction bases unmatched: 11. Germline V lookup: CDR1 SQVTM, CDR2 ANQGSEA. The CDR3 has 15 amino acids. CDR3 protein: CSVGQGGSPNEKLFF. As DNA, the CDR3 is TGCAGCGTAGGACAGGGAGGTTCCCCCAATGAAAAACTGTTTTTT.

The V gene is TRBV5-1, the J gene TRBJ1-4; D unresolved. Germline loops: CDR1 SGHRS, CDR2 YFSETQ. The CDR3 contains 15 residues. V lost 3 bases and J 5 bases, leaving 14 bases between the germline ends. This chain's CDR3 is CASSSTGISNEKLFF. CDR3 nucleotide sequence: TGCGCCAGCAGCTCAACCGGGATCTCCAATGAAAAACTGTTTTTT.

As to this clone: The junction and the germline gene differ at one end; a read error may be behind it. The chain carries TRBV28 and TRBJ2-5, with D tentatively TRBD2 (6 bases). This CDR3 has 14 amino acids. Germline-derived CDR1 and CDR2 are MDHEN and SYDVKM. The CDR3 coding sequence is TGTGCCAGCACCCTAAGGGCTGCCGCCCGGGAGAGTCACTTC. Translating gives CASTLRAAARESHF.

The rearrangement uses TRBV7-3 and TRBJ1-1, with D hard to call. This CDR3 contains 15 residues. The germline V gene encodes CDR1 SGHTA and CDR2 FQGTGA. V lost 5 bases to trimming and J lost 6 bases, with 19 bases between them. As DNA, the CDR3 is TGTGCCAGCAGCCCCCGCCCGGCAGCTATTTCTGAAGCTTTCTTT. This translates into CASSPRPAAISEAFF.

The chain couples TRBV27 to TRBJ1-1; a possible D gene is TRBD1 (5 bases). The CDR3 has 14 amino acids. CDR1 is MNHEY and CDR2 is SMNVEV in the germline V gene (reference sequence). The ends were cut back, 4 bases at V and 2 bases at J, with 11 bases in the middle. CDR3 sequence reads: CASSYRQKNTEAFF. The DNA of the CDR3 is TGTGCCAGCAGTTACAGACAGAAAAACACTGAAGCTTTCTTT.

The gene calls are TRBV5-6 and TRBJ2-5; 11 bases map to TRBD2. From germline, CDR1 is SGHDT and CDR2 YYEEEE. With 2 bases clipped from V and 1 base from J, the junction kept 7 bases outside the gene matches. CDR3 length: 17 amino acids. The CDR3 nucleotides read TGTGCCAGCAGCTTCGGACTAGCGGGCGATTTCCAAGAGACCCAGTACTTC. Translated, it gives CASSFGLAGDFQETQYF.

About this clone itself: Compared with germline, one end of the junction differs, possibly owing to a read error. The chain employs TRBV7-7 and TRBJ2-5; D might be TRBD2 (5 bases). CDR3 size: 13 residues. Germline CDR1 is SSHAT and CDR2 is FNYEAQ (reference sequence). The CDR3 DNA is TGTGCTAGCAGCTTAGAGGGAATTAAGACCCAGTACTTC. It is translated as CASSLEGIKTQYF.

For this clone: Other DNA sequences in the same sample also yield this CDR3. V and J are TRBV27 and TRBJ1-2; possibly TRBD1 for D (5 bases). Germline V gene sequence: CDR1 MNHEY, CDR2 SMNVEV (reference sequence). The CDR3 is 13 amino acids. With 3 bases removed from V and 2 bases from J, the gap between germline ends came to 7 bases. DNA of the CDR3: TGTGCCAGCAGTTTCAGGGCCAACTATGGCTACACCTTC. Residues: CASSFRANYGYTF.

The chain employs TRBV5-7 and TRBJ2-7; no firm D call. TRBV5-7 has ORF status, its function being uncertain. The CDR3 extends over 16 amino acids. Trimming took 2 bases from V and 3 from J, leaving 18 bases between them. The CDR3 loop is CASSLGSWLVGYEQYF. Written as DNA, the CDR3 is TGTGCCAGCAGCTTAGGGTCTTGGCTGGTTGGCTACGAGCAGTACTTC.

This clone was detected only once. As DNA, the CDR3 is TGCAGCGTTGTAGGCAGGGGGCGCCTAGACACTGAAGCTTTCTTT. Amino acid sequence: CSVVGRGRLDTEAFF. V is TRBV29-1 and J is TRBJ1-1, with TRBD1 matching 8 bases. Trimming at V came to 4 bases and at J to 3 bases, leaving 10 bases not matched to a gene. This CDR3 is built from 15 residues. CDR1 is SQVTM, CDR2 ANQGSEA, per germline.

The CDR3: CASSTPGKRSNTEAFF. The CDR3 DNA sequence: TGTGCCAGTAGTACCCCGGGTAAAAGATCGAACACTGAAGCTTTCTTT. The chain has TRBV19 and TRBJ1-1; no reliable D call. CDR3 length: 16 amino acids. The germline gives CDR1 LNHDA, CDR2 SQIVND (reference sequence). Trimming removed 4 bases at V and 1 base at J, with 16 bases between.

V usage is TRBV3-1 (or the pseudogene TRBV3-2) and J usage is TRBJ2-7, with a possible D match to TRBD2 (5 bases). The CDR3 sequence is 13 residues long. V was pared by 0 bases and J by 6 bases, with 9 bases between. Germline V gene sequence: CDR1 LGHDT, CDR2 YNNKEL (reference sequence). CDR3 amino acids: CASSQEEEGEQYF. The CDR3 bases are TGTGCCAGCAGCCAAGAAGAAGAGGGCGAGCAGTACTTC.

The chain combines TRBV27 with TRBJ1-3; D unresolved. Germline V gives CDR1 MNHEY, CDR2 SMNVEV (reference sequence). The V and J ends lost 4 bases and 7 bases respectively, with 14 bases between them. The CDR3 consists of 14 residues. The CDR3 DNA sequence: TGTGCCAGCAGTTCGTCAGGACTTGGCAACACCATATATTTT. Encoded protein: CASSSSGLGNTIYF.

CDR3 coding DNA: TGTGCCAGCAGCGTACAGGGGCTACGCACAGATACGCAGTATTTT. As protein: CASSVQGLRTDTQYF. The chain links TRBV9 to TRBJ2-3; TRBD1 is a possible D gene (6 bases). The CDR3 is 15 residues long. Germline CDR1 is SGDLS and CDR2 is YYNGEE. The V and J ends lost 1 base and 1 base respectively, with 10 bases between them.

There are a few counts of this clone. The chain recombines TRBV24-1 with TRBJ2-7; D remains ambiguous. Germline CDR1 is KGHDR and CDR2 is SFDVKD. CDR3 length: 16 residues. The V end was cut by 2 bases, the J end by 5 bases, with 18 bases between. CDR3 in DNA: TGTGCCACCAGTGATTCCACTAAGGTCGGCGCCGACGAGCAGTACTTC. Amino acid sequence: CATSDSTKVGADEQYF.

There are a few counts of this clone. V and J are TRBV11-3 and TRBJ2-1; D is unclear. CDR1 is SGHNT and CDR2 is YENEEA in the germline V gene. The CDR3 runs to 18 residues. Trimming removed 0 bases at V and 5 bases at J, with 20 bases between. CDR3 sequence reads: CASSLDSRSLGSHNEQFF. The CDR3 DNA reads as TGTGCCAGCAGCTTAGATAGTAGGAGTCTGGGGTCACACAATGAGCAGTTCTTC.

The genes are TRBV6-2 or TRBV6-3 and TRBJ2-1; weak D call: TRBD2 (5 bases). Trimming cost V 5 bases and J 0 bases, with 11 bases left between them. The CDR3 is made up of 15 amino acids. Germline V gives CDR1 MNHEY, CDR2 SVGEGT. CDR3 coding DNA: TGTGCCAGCAGTATAAGCGGAGACTCCTACAATGAGCAGTTCTTC. It is translated as CASSISGDSYNEQFF.